These 22 T cell receptor beta chains originate from one sample sequenced in a study of T cell changes during pregnancy in multiple sclerosis. The table came from immunoSEQ multiplex PCR; TCRdb's copy has only in-frame clones and leaves some out. The table shows some 64,000 clones, with about nine tenths occurring only once. Sequences were derived from peripheral blood, sampled in the first trimester of pregnancy. Source of these receptors: a female donor in good health, enrolled as a control in a pregnancy study.

The rearrangement links TRBV11-2 to TRBJ2-2, with TRBD1 matching over 8 bases. The junction had 9 bases not matched to a gene; V was cut back by 6 bases and J by 6 bases. CDR1 and CDR2 (germline): SGHAT, FQNNGV. CDR3 size: 15 residues. CDR3 region: CASSFEDREAGELFF. CDR3 bases: TGTGCCAGCAGTTTCGAGGACAGGGAGGCCGGGGAGCTGTTTTTT.

The chain employs TRBV6-5 and TRBJ1-6; 7 bases are a match to TRBD1. V shed 6 bases and J 2 bases; nucleotides not matched to a gene: 4. CDR3 size: 15 residues. Germline V gene data show CDR1 as MNHEY and CDR2 as SVGAGI. CDR3 sequence (DNA): TGTGCCAGCAGCTCCACAGGGGCCTATAATTCACCCCTCCACTTT. Translating gives CASSSTGAYNSPLHF.

This chain links TRBV27 with TRBJ1-2, with 7 nucleotides matching TRBD1. The trim removed 6 bases at V and 3 bases at J, leaving 7 bases unmatched. This CDR3 is 14 amino acids long. CDR1 MNHEY and CDR2 SMNVEV come from the germline V gene (reference sequence). CDR3 in DNA: TGTGCCAGCAGCCTCCGGGACAGAGACTATGGCTACACCTTC. As protein: CASSLRDRDYGYTF.

This clone was recorded a few times. The chain is built from TRBV7-2 and TRBJ1-1, with 7 bases matching TRBD1. Losses at the gene ends were 6 bases for V and 8 bases for J; bases not matched to a gene: 3. The CDR3 is made up of 11 amino acids. CDR1 and CDR2 from the germline V gene are SGHTA and FQGNSA. The CDR3 nucleotides read TGTGCCAGCAGTCTACAGGGGGAAGCTTTCTTT. Its protein product is CASSLQGEAFF. Full variable domain (outside the CDR3, taken from reference TRBV7-2 and TRBJ1-1): GAGVSQSPSNKVTEKGKDVELRCDPISGHTALYWYRQSLGQGLEFLIYFQGNSAPDKSGLPSDRFSAERTGGSVSTLTIQRTQQEDSAVYLCASSLQGEAFFGQGTRLTVV.

The gene calls are TRBV7-9 and TRBJ2-1, with D tentatively TRBD1 (6 bases). The CDR3 runs to 14 residues. The germline gives CDR1 SEHNR, CDR2 FQNEAQ (reference sequence). Trimming took off 11 bases at V and 14 bases at J, with 28 bases between the two ends. CDR3 sequence: CAGQRTASPYLEFF. In DNA, the CDR3 is TGTGCCGGACAGCGGACTGCTTCCCCCTATTTGGAGTTCTTC.

CDR3 residues: CAWSLIGTGQPQHF. CDR3 DNA: TGTGCCTGGAGTCTTATCGGGACAGGTCAGCCCCAGCATTTT. V gene TRBV30 combines with J gene TRBJ1-5; 8 positions agree with TRBD1. The CDR3 extends over 14 amino acids. Germline CDR1 is GTSNPN and CDR2 is SVGIG (reference sequence). V lost 2 bases and J lost 6; bases outside the gene matches: 6.

V usage is TRBV30 and J usage is TRBJ1-2, with 7 positions matching TRBD1. V dropped 8 bases and J dropped 4; count of bases not matched to a gene: 7. Per the germline V gene, CDR1 is GTSNPN and CDR2 is SVGIG (reference sequence). This CDR3 is built from 12 residues. The CDR3 sequence is CANPGQPYGYTF. DNA of the CDR3: TGTGCCAACCCGGGACAGCCCTATGGCTACACCTTC.

This chain connects TRBV7-3 to TRBJ2-7; D is unclear. Trimming removed 1 base from V and 5 bases from J, with 9 bases in between. The length of the CDR3 is 13 residues. Germline loops: CDR1 SGHTA, CDR2 FQGTGA. The CDR3 loop is CASSLRAQDEQYF. In nucleotides, the CDR3 is TGTGCCAGCAGCTTAAGGGCGCAGGACGAGCAGTACTTC.

The V gene is TRBV29-1, the J gene TRBJ1-5; tentative D call: TRBD1 (6 bases). Between the trimmed V and J ends, which lost 7 bases and 7 bases, there was a span of 17 bases. This CDR3 is built from 13 residues. Germline lookup yields CDR1 SQVTM and CDR2 ANQGSEA. CDR3 loop: CSAHSGDGQPQHF. The CDR3 DNA is TGCAGCGCTCATTCAGGGGACGGCCAGCCCCAGCATTTT.

The rearrangement joins TRBV6-1 to TRBJ1-1, with TRBD1 as a possible D gene (5 bases). CDR1 is MNHNS, CDR2 SASEGT, per germline. This CDR3 is 16 amino acids long. Trimming shortened V by 1 base and J by 0 bases, and 12 bases separated the two germline ends. CDR3 bases: TGTGCCAGCAGTGAAGACGGATGGGGCTTGAACACTGAAGCTTTCTTT. The encoded protein is CASSEDGWGLNTEAFF.

The CDR3 spells CASSYFLGGPRDTQYF. As DNA, the CDR3 is TGTGCCAGCAGTTACTTTCTAGGGGGTCCTAGGGATACGCAGTATTTT. The rearrangement links TRBV6-5 to TRBJ2-3; weak D call: TRBD1 (6 bases). V was trimmed by 1 base and J by 6 bases, leaving 17 bases between them. The CDR3 runs to 16 residues. The V gene's germline CDR1 is MNHEY and CDR2 SVGAGI.

The chain employs TRBV30 and TRBJ2-7; D uncertain. The V end was cut by 4 bases, the J end by 2 bases, with 15 bases between. CDR3 length equals 14 residues. The germline V gene encodes CDR1 GTSNPN and CDR2 SVGIG (reference sequence). CDR3 residues: CAWTDLGSAYEQYF. DNA of the CDR3: TGTGCCTGGACTGATTTGGGCTCCGCCTACGAGCAGTACTTC.

The genes are TRBV5-1 and TRBJ2-7; tentative D call: TRBD1 (5 bases). Trimming stripped 0 bases from V and 6 bases from J, with 7 bases between. The CDR3 runs to 12 residues. The germline CDR1 and CDR2 sequences are SGHRS and YFSETQ. The CDR3 reads CASSLEGVEQYF. CDR3 in DNA: TGCGCCAGCAGCTTGGAAGGGGTCGAGCAGTACTTC.

This chain links TRBV5-6 with TRBJ2-3; D gene unclear. The V end was cut by 2 bases, the J end by 0 bases, with 4 bases between. Germline loops: CDR1 SGHDT, CDR2 YYEEEE. The CDR3 totals 13 residues. CDR3 sequence (DNA): TGTGCCAGCAGCTTATCTAGCACAGATACGCAGTATTTT. Translated, it gives CASSLSSTDTQYF.

J is TRBJ1-1 and V is TRBV18; the D is unclear. This CDR3 has 14 residues. V was trimmed by 2 bases and J by 3 bases, leaving 10 bases between them. Germline CDR1 is KGHSH and CDR2 is LQKENI. The CDR3 loop reads CASSPFEGHTEAFF. The CDR3 nucleotides are TGTGCCAGCTCACCATTTGAGGGCCACACTGAAGCTTTCTTT.

This chain uses TRBV4-3 with TRBJ2-7; TRBD1 might be the D (5 bases). The CDR3 has 14 residues. V shed 3 bases and J shed 2 bases, with 11 bases lying between them. Germline V gene data show CDR1 as LGHNA and CDR2 as YSLEER. The CDR3 is CASSQGRGTYEQYF. The CDR3 coding sequence is TGCGCCAGCAGCCAGGGGCGTGGGACCTACGAGCAGTACTTC.

Only a few counts were recorded for this clone. The sample holds other DNA sequences that translate to the same CDR3. The chain recombines TRBV5-1 with TRBJ1-2; D may be TRBD1 (5 bases). CDR1 and CDR2 from the germline V gene are SGHRS and YFSETQ. The CDR3 covers 14 residues. V was cut by 0 bases and J by 2 bases, with 8 bases left in between. CDR3 bases: TGCGCCAGCAGCTTGGGGACAAGCAACTATGGCTACACCTTC. Translated, it gives CASSLGTSNYGYTF.

The chain joins TRBV6-6 to TRBJ1-1; 8 bases map to TRBD1. The V gene end was trimmed by 7 bases and the J gene end by 5 bases; junction bases not matched to a gene: 9. The CDR3 has 14 amino acids. Germline assignment: CDR1 MNHNY and CDR2 SVGAGI (reference sequence). The CDR3 sequence is CASNTDRVGTEAFF. The CDR3, as DNA: TGTGCCAGCAACACGGACAGGGTCGGGACTGAAGCTTTCTTT.

V gene TRBV5-3 combines with J gene TRBJ2-2; TRBD1 matches 9 bases. TRBV5-3 is an open reading frame whose function is uncertain. CDR3 size: 21 residues. Trimming removed 0 bases from V and 4 bases from J; junction bases left unmatched: 19. CDR3 sequence reads: CARSLDMWDRVTSGVTGELFF. For the CDR3, the DNA is TGTGCCAGAAGCTTGGATATGTGGGACAGGGTAACTTCGGGGGTCACCGGGGAGCTGTTTTTT.

The V gene is TRBV7-3, the J gene TRBJ2-3, with 9 bases aligning to TRBD1. Per germline, CDR1 SGHTA and CDR2 FQGTGA. The J segment lost 8 bases and the V segment lost 5 bases, leaving 11 bases of the junction unmatched. This CDR3 comprises 15 residues. The CDR3 nucleotides are TGTGCCAGCAGCGATCCGGGACAGGGACAGATTACGCAGTATTTT. Translated: CASSDPGQGQITQYF.

J is TRBJ2-1 and V is TRBV10-3; 8 nucleotides match TRBD1. Germline values: CDR1 ENHRY, CDR2 SYGVKD. The CDR3 has 14 amino acids. With V trimmed by 6 bases and J by 6 bases, 7 bases remained unmatched. The DNA for the CDR3 is TGTGCCATCAGCGGACAGGGTTTGACCAATGAGCAGTTCTTC. Encoded protein: CAISGQGLTNEQFF.

The chain combines TRBV10-3 with TRBJ2-7; 10 nucleotides agree with TRBD1. Germline V gene sequence: CDR1 ENHRY, CDR2 SYGVKD. The CDR3 runs to 15 residues. V gave up 4 bases and J gave up 6 bases; unmatched junction bases: 9. CDR3 sequence: CAISASPGQGTEQYF. The CDR3 DNA reads as TGTGCCATCAGTGCCTCTCCGGGACAGGGGACCGAGCAGTACTTC.